This T cell receptor beta chain was profiled in a study of glioma-infiltrating T cells after dendritic cell vaccination (dated by TCRdb to 2016 to 2017). Regarding the research as a whole: The cohort comprised about 15 glioblastoma patients from Phase I and II dendritic cell vaccination trials, 9 newly diagnosed and 6 with recurrent disease. To make the vaccine, monocyte-derived dendritic cells were cultured for 7 to 8 days with IL-4 and GM-CSF and then pulsed overnight with autologous tumor lysate. In glioblastoma patients vaccinated with dendritic cells, deep sequencing of TCR beta CDR3 regions served to measure the amount of tumor-infiltrating lymphocytes and to compare repertoires between tumor and blood. Between about 2003 and 2012, patients were given autologous tumor lysate-pulsed dendritic cell vaccination. Patients received three intradermal dendritic cell vaccine injections at biweekly intervals in the arm below the axilla. TCR sequencing metrics, including TIL content and tumor-blood repertoire overlap, were correlated with survival after dendritic cell vaccination. General study outcomes and caveats: The cohort was small and heterogeneous, only a few patients had full blood and tumor sets, and even fewer had initial-recurrent tumor pairs. Higher estimated pretreatment TIL content predicted longer time to progression and overall survival after dendritic cell vaccination. TCR clonality showed no direct relationship with survival, which suggests that a diverse polyclonal response may matter. The TCR overlap response model with three groups was called speculative and said to need prospective validation.

TCRB CDR3 regions were amplified from about 2 ug genomic DNA, or all available DNA if less, using the immunoSEQ assay. The multiplex PCR employed 60 forward primers targeting TCR V beta segments and 13 reverse primers targeting J beta segments. To estimate the number of reads per starting template, synthetic control templates were added to each sample at limiting dilution. Sequencing produced 87 bp reads on the Illumina HiSeq System. In the authors' own workflow: PCR and sequencing errors were removed by a nearest neighbor algorithm that merged closely related sequences. TCR overlap was measured as the percentage of unique tumor TCR beta sequences also present in the same patient's peripheral blood. What TCRdb holds here is the immuneACCESS table cut down to in-frame rearrangements. Part of the clones is not present; checked against another copy, under half of the missing clones reflect an unresolved V gene, and the others are unexplained. For V, J and clone size, that table is used; D and trimming come from the DNA. The sample table holds 55,000 to 75,000 clones, of which about four fifths were seen once. Of the sample, roughly 14% falls within the top ten clones.

Details on this clone: Its cognate antigen has yet to be identified. The sample holds no much larger clone one base away, and base qualities are not on file.

The sample's time point label is to be understood as: after dendritic cell vaccination, including at tumor progression/relapse. To be selected, patients needed enough residual fresh-frozen tumor tissue and more than two years of available survival data. Molecular status otherwise varied across the glioblastoma patients, but none of them carried an isocitrate dehydrogenase mutation. PBMC were collected before vaccination, two weeks after the third vaccination, and at tumor progression when it occurred. Genomic DNA was extracted with the Qiagen DNeasy Blood extraction Kit. The source material was blood, sampled after dendritic cell vaccination. The source is a human donor with glioblastoma.

The CDR3 region reads CASSEMLRVTLNTEAFF. The sequence in DNA is TGTGCCAGCAGTGAAATGCTCAGGGTCACACTGAACACTGAAGCTTTCTTT. Recombination connected TRBV2 to TRBJ1-1; the D gene is possibly TRBD1, with 5 bases matching. The CDR3 covers 17 residues, taking in both the cysteine and the phenylalanine. The sequence is cut down to CDR3 DNA, 51 bases in frame from base 1. The germline V gene provides CDR1 SNHLY and CDR2 FYNNEI. Trimming at the junction amounts to 2 bases on V and 0 bases on J, and the germline ends lie 16 bases apart.